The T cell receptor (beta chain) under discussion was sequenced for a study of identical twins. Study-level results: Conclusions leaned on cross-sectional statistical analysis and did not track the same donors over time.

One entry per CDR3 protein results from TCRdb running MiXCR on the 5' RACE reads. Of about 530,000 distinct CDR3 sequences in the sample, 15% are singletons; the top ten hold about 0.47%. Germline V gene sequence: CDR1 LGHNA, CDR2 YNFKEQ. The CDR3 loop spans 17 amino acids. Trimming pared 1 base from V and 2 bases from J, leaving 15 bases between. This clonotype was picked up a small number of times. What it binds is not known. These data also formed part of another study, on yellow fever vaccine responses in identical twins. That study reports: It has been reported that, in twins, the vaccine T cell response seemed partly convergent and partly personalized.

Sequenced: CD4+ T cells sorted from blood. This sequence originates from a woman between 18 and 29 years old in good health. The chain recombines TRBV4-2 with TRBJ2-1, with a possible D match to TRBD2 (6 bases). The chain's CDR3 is CASSQGRGTAPYNEQFF. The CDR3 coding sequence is TGTGCCAGCAGCCAAGGCCGAGGGACTGCCCCCTACAATGAGCAGTTCTTC.